This TCR beta chain was sequenced for a study of cytomegalovirus exposure and HLA in healthy donors. Study-level background: The 120 validation repertoires matched the roughly 670 first-cohort repertoires in platform, a later analysis reported.

Profiled with immunoSEQ multiplex PCR; TCRdb holds only in-frame clones, not every one. The data show 170,000 or so clones, more than 65% seen once. With V trimmed by 4 bases and J by 0 bases, 7 bases remained unmatched. Germline V lookup: CDR1 SGHRS, CDR2 YFSETQ. The CDR3 sequence is 16 residues long. Sequencing used PBMCs. The sequence was obtained from a woman younger than 35 in good health and CMV-seropositive. The chain carries TRBV5-1 and TRBJ2-3; 8 nucleotides align to TRBD2. This CDR3 reads CASSLLRGDSTDTQYF. The CDR3 DNA reads as TGCGCCAGCAGCCTACTGCGGGGGGATAGCACAGATACGCAGTATTTT.